This TCR beta chain was sequenced during a study of blood T cell repertoires in COVID-19. Sequencing used immunoSEQ multiplex PCR; TCRdb keeps in-frame clones, though not all of them. The sample contains some 50,000 clones, around four fifths of which appear only once. Trimming took 4 bases from V and 1 from J; bases not matched to a gene: 3. CDR3 size: 15 residues. From germline, CDR1 is SGHTA and CDR2 FQGTGA. The sequencing input was peripheral blood. The rearrangement uses TRBV7-3 and TRBJ2-3, with 9 bases identical to TRBD2. The source is a woman of 80 years or more with acute or convalescent COVID-19. The CDR3 DNA reads TGTGCCAGCAGCTCCTTAGCGGGGGGCACAGATACGCAGTATTTT. Protein: CASSSLAGGTDTQYF.